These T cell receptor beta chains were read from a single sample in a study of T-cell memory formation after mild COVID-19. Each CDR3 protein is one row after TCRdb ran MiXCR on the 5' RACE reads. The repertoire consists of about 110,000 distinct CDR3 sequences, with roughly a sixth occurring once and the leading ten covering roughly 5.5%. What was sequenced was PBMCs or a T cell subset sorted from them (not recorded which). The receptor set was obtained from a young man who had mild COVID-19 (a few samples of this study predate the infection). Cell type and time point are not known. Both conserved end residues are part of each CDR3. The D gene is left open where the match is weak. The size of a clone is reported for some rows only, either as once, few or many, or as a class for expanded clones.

CDR3 protein: CASSLGPSYGYTF
CDR3 DNA: TGTGCCAGCAGCTTAGGCCCTTCCTATGGCTACACCTTC
D gene: -
J gene: TRBJ1-2
V gene: TRBV11-2
clone size: -

CDR3 protein: CSVGETYYEQYF
CDR3 DNA: TGCAGCGTTGGGGAGACTTACTACGAGCAGTACTTC
D gene: -
J gene: TRBJ2-7
V gene: TRBV29-1
clone size: -

CDR3 protein: CASSLEGTGEETQYF
CDR3 DNA: TGTGCCAGCAGCTTGGAAGGGACAGGGGAGGAGACCCAGTACTTC
D gene: TRBD1
J gene: TRBJ2-5
V gene: TRBV5-4
clone size: -

CDR3 protein: CASSFGGPSTDTQYF
CDR3 DNA: TGCGCCAGCAGCTTTGGGGGCCCAAGCACAGATACGCAGTATTTT
D gene: -
J gene: TRBJ2-3
V gene: TRBV5-1
clone size: -

CDR3 protein: CASSLREGDTQYF
CDR3 DNA: TGTGCCAGCAGCTTAAGAGAGGGAGATACGCAGTATTTT
D gene: -
J gene: TRBJ2-3
V gene: TRBV7-3
clone size: few

CDR3 protein: CASSRAGGEKLFF
CDR3 DNA: TGTGCCAGCAGCCGGGCCGGGGGTGAAAAACTGTTTTTT
D gene: -
J gene: TRBJ1-4
V gene: TRBV7-2
clone size: -

CDR3 protein: CASSFDRGIRTGRAFF
CDR3 DNA: TGTGCCAGCAGTTTCGACAGGGGGATCCGGACGGGTCGAGCTTTCTTT
D gene: TRBD1
J gene: TRBJ1-1
V gene: TRBV12-3/TRBV12-4
clone size: -

CDR3 protein: CASSPSTQQETQYF
CDR3 DNA: TGTGCCAGCAGTCCGTCAACGCAACAAGAGACCCAGTACTTC
D gene: -
J gene: TRBJ2-5
V gene: TRBV12-3/TRBV12-4
clone size: -

CDR3 protein: CASRPSMMNTEAFF
CDR3 DNA: TGTGCCAGCAGACCCTCGATGATGAACACTGAAGCTTTCTTT
D gene: -
J gene: TRBJ1-1
V gene: TRBV12-3/TRBV12-4
clone size: -

CDR3 protein: CASSLVATGVSSYEQYF
CDR3 DNA: TGCGCCAGCAGCTTGGTTGCGACAGGGGTTTCTAGCTACGAGCAGTACTTC
D gene: TRBD1
J gene: TRBJ2-7
V gene: TRBV5-1
clone size: -

CDR3 protein: CASSPSSSETQYF
CDR3 DNA: TGTGCCAGCTCACCCTCAAGTTCGGAGACCCAGTACTTC
D gene: -
J gene: TRBJ2-5
V gene: TRBV18
clone size: -

CDR3 protein: CASSRMTVLNTEAFF
CDR3 DNA: TGTGCCAGCAGTCGTATGACAGTATTGAACACTGAAGCTTTCTTT
D gene: -
J gene: TRBJ1-1
V gene: TRBV6-5
clone size: -

CDR3 protein: CSAAGVSGANVLTF
CDR3 DNA: TGCAGTGCTGCCGGAGTGTCTGGGGCCAACGTCCTGACTTTC
D gene: -
J gene: TRBJ2-6
V gene: TRBV20-1
clone size: -

CDR3 protein: CASSVGGEETQYF
CDR3 DNA: TGTGCCAGCTCAGTCGGCGGAGAAGAGACCCAGTACTTC
D gene: -
J gene: TRBJ2-5
V gene: TRBV18
clone size: -

CDR3 protein: CSARERLARTTYNEQFF
CDR3 DNA: TGCAGTGCTAGAGAGCGACTGGCGAGGACAACCTACAATGAGCAGTTCTTC
D gene: -
J gene: TRBJ2-1
V gene: TRBV20-1
clone size: -

CDR3 protein: CASSYSEGAEKLFF
CDR3 DNA: TGTGCCAGCAGTTACTCGGAGGGTGCGGAAAAACTGTTTTTT
D gene: -
J gene: TRBJ1-4
V gene: TRBV6-6
clone size: many

CDR3 protein: CASSLAGIGEAFF
CDR3 DNA: TGCGCCAGCAGCTTGGCAGGGATTGGTGAAGCTTTCTTT
D gene: -
J gene: TRBJ1-1
V gene: TRBV5-1
clone size: few

CDR3 protein: CASSLGTMNTEAFF
CDR3 DNA: TGTGCCAGCAGTTTAGGGACCATGAACACTGAAGCTTTCTTT
D gene: -
J gene: TRBJ1-1
V gene: TRBV12-3/TRBV12-4
clone size: -

CDR3 protein: CASSLGADRVSYGYTF
CDR3 DNA: TGTGCCAGCAGCTTAGGTGCCGACAGGGTGAGCTATGGCTACACCTTC
D gene: TRBD1
J gene: TRBJ1-2
V gene: TRBV7-3
clone size: -

CDR3 protein: CASRRREVEQYF
CDR3 DNA: TGTGCCAGCAGGCGCAGGGAGGTCGAGCAGTACTTC
D gene: -
J gene: TRBJ2-7
V gene: TRBV12-3/TRBV12-4
clone size: -

CDR3 protein: CASSQDRTNYEQYF
CDR3 DNA: TGTGCCAGCTCACAGGACAGGACGAACTACGAGCAGTACTTC
D gene: TRBD1
J gene: TRBJ2-7
V gene: TRBV18
clone size: -

CDR3 protein: CASSSNPKGVQYF
CDR3 DNA: TGTGCCAGCAGCTCGAACCCAAAGGGAGTGCAGTACTTC
D gene: -
J gene: TRBJ2-7
V gene: TRBV3-1
clone size: -

CDR3 protein: CASSFGDRDNLFF
CDR3 DNA: TGTGCCAGCAGCTTTGGCGACCGCGACAACCTGTTTTTT
D gene: -
J gene: TRBJ1-4
V gene: TRBV7-9
clone size: -

CDR3 protein: CASSSDRARTQYF
CDR3 DNA: TGTGCCAGCAGTAGTGACCGAGCTCGGACCCAGTACTTC
D gene: -
J gene: TRBJ2-5
V gene: TRBV12-3/TRBV12-4
clone size: -

CDR3 protein: CASSPGLRNEKLFF
CDR3 DNA: TGTGCCAGCAGCCCCGGATTACGAAATGAAAAACTGTTTTTT
D gene: -
J gene: TRBJ1-4
V gene: TRBV3-1
clone size: -

CDR3 protein: CSASREGRWQPQHF
CDR3 DNA: TGCAGTGCTAGCCGTGAGGGGAGGTGGCAGCCCCAGCATTTT
D gene: -
J gene: TRBJ1-5
V gene: TRBV20-1
clone size: -

CDR3 protein: CSARLGGWNTEAFF
CDR3 DNA: TGCAGTGCTAGGCTGGGAGGGTGGAACACTGAAGCTTTCTTT
D gene: -
J gene: TRBJ1-1
V gene: TRBV20-1
clone size: -

CDR3 protein: CSARDGGAFGNTIYF
CDR3 DNA: TGCAGTGCCAGGGACGGCGGGGCCTTTGGAAACACCATATATTTT
D gene: -
J gene: TRBJ1-3
V gene: TRBV20-1
clone size: few

CDR3 protein: CAISPSPTGLDTQYF
CDR3 DNA: TGTGCCATCAGCCCGAGCCCGACAGGGTTGGATACGCAGTATTTT
D gene: TRBD1
J gene: TRBJ2-3
V gene: TRBV10-3
clone size: few

CDR3 protein: CATHNRMNTEAFF
CDR3 DNA: TGTGCCACCCACAACAGGATGAACACTGAAGCTTTCTTT
D gene: -
J gene: TRBJ1-1
V gene: TRBV10-3
clone size: -

CDR3 protein: CASSLAERRGLNEQFF
CDR3 DNA: TGTGCCAGCAGCTTGGCTGAACGCCGGGGGCTCAATGAGCAGTTCTTC
D gene: -
J gene: TRBJ2-1
V gene: TRBV5-4
clone size: few

CDR3 protein: CASSPRERGVIQYF
CDR3 DNA: TGTGCCAGCAGCCCTAGGGAAAGGGGGGTCATTCAGTACTTC
D gene: -
J gene: TRBJ2-4
V gene: TRBV4-2
clone size: few

CDR3 protein: CASSPSGGADEQYF
CDR3 DNA: TGTGCCAGCAGTCCGAGCGGGGGGGCCGACGAGCAGTACTTC
D gene: TRBD2
J gene: TRBJ2-7
V gene: TRBV6-2/TRBV6-3
clone size: few

CDR3 protein: CASSLMGLGEKLFF
CDR3 DNA: TGTGCCAGCAGCTTAATGGGTCTTGGGGAAAAACTGTTTTTT
D gene: -
J gene: TRBJ1-4
V gene: TRBV7-9
clone size: -

CDR3 protein: CASSPDGAPDTQYF
CDR3 DNA: TGCGCCAGCAGCCCTGATGGGGCCCCGGATACGCAGTATTTT
D gene: -
J gene: TRBJ2-3
V gene: TRBV5-1
clone size: few